These T cell receptor beta chains were read from a single sample in a study of blood T cell repertoires in COVID-19. Profiled with immunoSEQ multiplex PCR; TCRdb holds only in-frame clones, not every one. The sample lists about 190,000 clones, approximately 90% occurring once. Sequenced input: peripheral blood. These receptors all come from a woman in her twenties or thirties with acute or convalescent COVID-19. Each CDR3 is given with its conserved first and last residue. A D gene is named only where the DNA matches it firmly. Clone size is given for some rows only: seen once, a few or many times, or a class if the clone is expanded.

D	size	V	length	J	DNA	CDR3
NA	NA	TRBV5-6	12	TRBJ2-5	TGTGCCAGCAGCTTGGCCAAAGAGACCCAGTACTTC	CASSLAKETQYF
TRBD1	NA	TRBV12-3/TRBV12-4	13	TRBJ1-2	TGTGCCAGCACCAACTCCGGGACAGGTGGCTACACCTTC	CASTNSGTGGYTF
TRBD1	NA	TRBV27	14	TRBJ2-1	TGTGCCAGCAGTCTCGGGACAGGGGTGTCTGAGCAGTTCTTC	CASSLGTGVSEQFF
NA	NA	TRBV6-1	13	TRBJ1-2	TGTGCCAGCAGTGAACCCTACAACTATGGCTACACCTTC	CASSEPYNYGYTF
TRBD2	NA	TRBV15	14	TRBJ2-3	TGTGCCACCAGCACCAGACTAGCTGGGGATACGCAGTATTTT	CATSTRLAGDTQYF
TRBD2	NA	TRBV29-1	13	TRBJ2-1	TGCAGCGCAGGACTAGCGGTTTACAATGAGCAGTTCTTC	CSAGLAVYNEQFF
NA	once	TRBV30	13	TRBJ2-7	TGTGCCTGGAGTGTAGCCCCACAGGGCGAGCAGTACTTC	CAWSVAPQGEQYF
NA	NA	TRBV18	16	TRBJ2-6	TGTGCCAGCTCACCAATTCGAGGGTCTGGGGCCAACGTCCTGACTTTC	CASSPIRGSGANVLTF
NA	NA	TRBV7-8	19	TRBJ1-5	TGTGCCAGCAGCTTATTGGGATCGAAGGGGGGGGCTAGCAATCAGCCCCAGCATTTT	CASSLLGSKGGASNQPQHF
NA	NA	TRBV28	15	TRBJ2-7	TGTGCCAGCAGTTTACTGGTAAGCGACGGTTACGAGCAGTACTTC	CASSLLVSDGYEQYF
NA	NA	TRBV29-1	9	TRBJ2-2	TGCAGCGTCTCCGGGGAGCTGTTTTTT	CSVSGELFF
TRBD2	NA	TRBV3-1/TRBV3-2	13	TRBJ2-5	TGTGCCAGCAGCCCCCGGGACTATGAGACCCAGTACTTC	CASSPRDYETQYF
NA	once	TRBV9	14	TRBJ2-5	TGTGCCAGCAGCGTATCTAGCGCTATGGAGACCCAGTACTTC	CASSVSSAMETQYF
NA	NA	TRBV27	13	TRBJ1-1	TGTGCCAGCAAGAGAAACGGGAACACTGAAGCTTTCTTT	CASKRNGNTEAFF
NA	NA	TRBV30	12	TRBJ2-5	TGTGCCTGGGGACCGTTCCAAGAGACCCAGTACTTC	CAWGPFQETQYF
TRBD2	NA	TRBV9	16	TRBJ2-1	TGTGCCAGCAGTTTCCGGACGATGGCGGGAGGGAGTGAGCAGTTCTTC	CASSFRTMAGGSEQFF
NA	NA	TRBV28	14	TRBJ2-7	TGTGCCAGCAGTGGGCAGGGGAGCTCCTACGAGCAGTACTTC	CASSGQGSSYEQYF
NA	NA	TRBV6-5	13	TRBJ1-1	TGTGCCAGCCAACTCGAGGTGAACACTGAAGCTTTCTTT	CASQLEVNTEAFF
TRBD2	few	TRBV19	15	TRBJ2-1	TGTGCCAGTACCCTCCAGGGGCGGGAGGTAAATGAGCAGTTCTTC	CASTLQGREVNEQFF
NA	once	TRBV6-5	10	TRBJ1-2	TGTGCCAGCACCCAAGGGGGAGAAGACTTC	CASTQGGEDF
TRBD1	NA	TRBV6-5	14	TRBJ1-1	TGTGCCAGCAGCTCCGGGACAGCCAACACTGAAGCTTTCTTT	CASSSGTANTEAFF
NA	few	TRBV11-2	14	TRBJ1-1	TGTGCCAGCAGTCTAGAGGCCGCAAACACTGAAGCTTTCTTT	CASSLEAANTEAFF
NA	NA	TRBV27	13	TRBJ1-1	TGTGCCAGCAGCCTCGAGATGAACACTGAAGCTTTCTTT	CASSLEMNTEAFF
TRBD2	NA	TRBV25-1	15	TRBJ2-3	TGTGCCAGCAGTGCCAAGCGGGGGTACACAGATACGCAGTATTTT	CASSAKRGYTDTQYF
NA	NA	TRBV5-1	13	TRBJ1-2	TGCGCCAGCAGCCCCGACTCATCCTATGGCTACACCTTC	CASSPDSSYGYTF
NA	few	TRBV2	11	TRBJ2-3	TGTGCCAGCACCCTTACTTGGACGCAGTATTTT	CASTLTWTQYF
NA	NA	TRBV3-1/TRBV3-2	17	TRBJ2-7	TGTGCCAGCAGCCAAGAACTTCCCCGACAGGTAACCTACGAGCAGTACTTC	CASSQELPRQVTYEQYF
NA	NA	TRBV25-1	17	TRBJ2-3	TGTGCCAGCGGGGGTGGGGGCACATCAATTGACACAGATACGCAGTATTTT	CASGGGGTSIDTDTQYF
TRBD1	NA	TRBV2	13	TRBJ1-4	TGTGCCAGCAAGGAGACAGGGGGTGAAAAACTGTTTTTT	CASKETGGEKLFF
NA	NA	TRBV19	14	TRBJ1-6	TGTGCCAGTAGTATCCGGGTCGGAAATTCACCCCTCCACTTT	CASSIRVGNSPLHF
NA	NA	TRBV5-6	13	TRBJ2-4	TGTGCCAGTACCGCTGCACCAGAAAACATTCAGTACTTC	CASTAAPENIQYF
NA	many	TRBV6-5	11	TRBJ1-2	TGTGCCAGCAGATGGGGGGAGGGCTACACCTTC	CASRWGEGYTF